This passage covers 8 T cell receptor beta chains from one sample sequenced in a study of T cell changes during pregnancy in multiple sclerosis. Measured with immunoSEQ multiplex PCR; TCRdb has only the in-frame clones, and not every one. Here the sample spans roughly 77,000 clones, just under 95% being singletons. Sequencing used peripheral blood, obtained in the second trimester of pregnancy. These receptors came from a female donor with multiple sclerosis, enrolled in a pregnancy study.

Concerning this clone: One end of the junction fails to match germline, which may point to a read error. The rearrangement links TRBV5-1 to TRBJ1-2, with 9 bases lining up with TRBD1. The CDR3 runs 14 residues. Germline assignment: CDR1 SGHRS and CDR2 YFSETQ. CDR3 region: CASRLGQGVPGYTF. Written as DNA, the CDR3 is TGCGCCAGCAGGTTGGGACAGGGTGTTCCTGGCTACACCTTC.

The gene calls are TRBV5-1 and TRBJ1-5; D perhaps matches TRBD1 (5 bases). Trimming took off 4 bases at V and 2 bases at J, with 10 bases between the two ends. This CDR3 is built from 14 residues. Looked up from germline, CDR1 is SGHRS and CDR2 is YFSETQ. The chain's CDR3 is CASSQRGGNQPQHF. The CDR3, as DNA: TGCGCCAGCAGCCAGCGGGGCGGCAATCAGCCCCAGCATTTT.

The chain carries TRBV19 and TRBJ1-1; no firm D call. Germline V gene data show CDR1 as LNHDA and CDR2 as SQIVND (reference sequence). There are 14 residues in the CDR3. V was cut by 3 bases and J by 4 bases, with 12 bases left in between. CDR3 residues: CASSMTAGGTEAFF. The CDR3 DNA reads as TGTGCCAGTAGTATGACCGCGGGAGGCACTGAAGCTTTCTTT.

This chain links TRBV18 with TRBJ2-5, with 8 bases matching TRBD2. The V segment lost 4 bases and the J segment 5 bases; nucleotides outside the gene matches: 6. The CDR3 covers 14 residues. The germline CDR1 and CDR2 sequences are KGHSH and LQKENI. This CDR3 is CASSLRLALETQYF. The CDR3 DNA sequence: TGTGCCAGCTCACTACGACTAGCGCTGGAGACCCAGTACTTC.

The rearrangement joins TRBV7-3 to TRBJ1-1, with a tentative D call TRBD1 (5 bases). CDR1 and CDR2 from the germline V gene are SGHTA and FQGTGA. The CDR3 has 13 residues. Trimming pared 5 bases from V and 4 bases from J, leaving 11 bases between. CDR3 loop: CASSPPGGTEAFF. CDR3 nucleotide sequence: TGTGCCAGCAGCCCGCCCGGGGGCACTGAAGCTTTCTTT.

This chain connects TRBV5-1 to TRBJ1-1; the match to TRBD1 covers 7 bases. J lost 4 bases, V lost 0 bases, and 3 bases had no gene match. This CDR3 region has 14 residues. The germline V gene has CDR1 SGHRS and CDR2 YFSETQ. The CDR3 DNA reads as TGCGCCAGCAGCTTGGAGGGGGCGTTCACTGAAGCTTTCTTT. It encodes CASSLEGAFTEAFF. Looking up the rest from reference TRBV5-1 and TRBJ1-1 gives the full variable domain: KAGVTQTPRYLIKTRGQQVTLSCSPISGHRSVSWYQQTPGQGLQFLFEYFSETQRNKGNFPGRFSGRQFSNSRSEMNVSTLELGDSALYLCASSLEGAFTEAFFGQGTRLTVV.

The CDR3 nucleotides are TGTGCCAGCAGCCGGGAGGGTAGTGGCGCTTTCTTT. This gives the protein CASSREGSGAFF. This chain connects TRBV11-1 to TRBJ1-1; D call uncertain. There are 12 residues in the CDR3. V shed 5 bases and J shed 11 bases, with 15 bases lying between them. Germline assignment: CDR1 SGHAT and CDR2 FQDESV (reference sequence).

This clone was detected once. The chain links TRBV7-6 to TRBJ1-1; TRBD1 is a possible D gene (5 bases). V lost 1 base to trimming and J lost 0 bases, with 9 bases between them. The CDR3 is 15 amino acids. Germline CDR1 and CDR2: SGHVS and FNYEAQ. CDR3 amino acids: CASSLGAGMNTEAFF. CDR3 sequence (DNA): TGTGCCAGCAGCTTAGGGGCAGGGATGAACACTGAAGCTTTCTTT.